This T cell receptor (beta chain) is from a study of T cell responses to AZD1222 COVID-19 vaccine (dated by TCRdb to the early 2020s). About the investigation overall: AZD1222 recipients with second doses at about 4 weeks or about 12 weeks were pooled, because spike-specific TCR depth and breadth did not differ between schedules. TCR sequencing was performed for about 240 trial participants, of whom around 200 were given two doses of AZD1222 and 26 were given two doses of MenACWY control vaccine. Trial participants were enrolled by age into 18-55, 56-69 and 70-plus year subgroups, with approximately 150, 28 and 58 TCR-sequenced participants respectively.

The paper as a whole reports these results and caveats: Because no samples from the day 14 peak response were available, repertoires could be characterized only after the peak T cell response. The 56-69-year group was small, and its depth increase did not reach significance, likely because of low power. After two AZD1222 doses, both the breadth and the depth of spike-specific TCRs were significantly higher than at day 0 and than in MenACWY recipients. Participants were mostly white British and included more females than males, and it was suggested by the authors that clonal diversity may have been underestimated. Epitopes outside the regions mutated in the B.1.351 and B.1.1.7 variants were reportedly recognized by nearly half of the unique spike-specific TCRs. The vaccine-associated CD4 TCRs covered the entire spike protein, and the dominant responses fell in regions 160-218 and 743-854. Only five to seven AZD1222 recipients were SARS-CoV-2 seropositive at baseline, limiting conclusions about previously exposed vaccinees.

The CDR3 regions of human TCRbeta chains were analyzed by immunosequencing. In the original analysis: Repertoire TCRs were matched against a reference library of SARS-CoV-2-specific TCRs generated with the MIRA antigen-specificity platform. Breadth meant the fraction of unique TCRs that were SARS-CoV-2-associated, whereas depth meant the fraction of total T cells that were SARS-CoV-2-associated. Using the MIRA data, each spike-specific TCR was assigned both to the spike region to which the TCR was reactive and to a CD4 or CD8 class. Log10-transformed breadth and depth values were compared by one-way ANOVA with Sidak's multiple comparisons tests. What TCRdb holds here is the immuneACCESS table cut down to in-frame rearrangements. Part of the clones is not present; checked against another copy, under half of the missing clones reflect an unresolved V gene, and the others are unexplained. V and J calls and clone size are copied from that table; D and trimming were computed from the DNA. The sample table holds approximately 70,000 clones, of which roughly 89% were seen once. The ten largest account for roughly 2.4% of the sample.

The CDR3 contains 14 residues, cysteine and phenylalanine counted. Just the 42-base CDR3 DNA is kept, in frame starting at base 1. Deletion took 2 bases off V and 5 bases off J, with a span of 9 bases between the germline ends. The germline V gene encodes CDR1 SNHLY and CDR2 FYNNEI. Note on this clone: What antigen it recognizes has not been identified. No base qualities exist here, and no much larger clone lies one base off it.

Sample time point, as interpreted from the label and publication: baseline before first vaccination. Samples from vaccinated people were obtained from the UK trials COV001 and COV002, which included a single-blind randomized controlled phase 2/3 trial of AZD1222 (ChAdOx1 nCoV-19) in healthy adults. For TCRbeta chain sequencing, PBMC samples from trial participants were taken at day 0 and at day 28 after the second dose. Specimen: peripheral blood, collected on day 0 of AZD1222 vaccination. This TCR derives from an adult in good health. This receptor chain uses TRBV2 and TRBJ2-2; 5 matching bases give a weak D call of TRBD2. The DNA sequence follows: TGTGCCAGCAGTGAAAGGTGGGAGACCGGGGAGCTGTTTTTT. This codes for CASSERWETGELFF.